These T cell receptor beta chains were read from a single sample in a study of cytotoxic CD8 clonotypes in ibrutinib-treated CLL. Produced via immunoSEQ multiplex PCR; TCRdb's table is partial and in-frame only. In the table there are over 120,000 clones, 79% of which are singletons. Here the sequenced sample was PBMCs, taken after 12 months of ibrutinib treatment. Every receptor here comes from a human donor with chronic lymphocytic leukemia. Each CDR3 is given with its conserved first and last residue.

v_call: TRBV19; j_call: TRBJ1-1; cdr3_aa: CASSIVLGSNTEAFF
v_call: TRBV5-6; j_call: TRBJ2-3; cdr3_aa: CASSQSQYAADTQYF
v_call: TRBV29-1; j_call: TRBJ1-5; cdr3_aa: CSVETAGVGQPQHF
v_call: TRBV14; j_call: TRBJ2-1; cdr3_aa: CASSPLTTYNEQFF
v_call: TRBV5-4; j_call: TRBJ1-5; cdr3_aa: CASSSDRGQQPQHF
v_call: TRBV4-3; j_call: TRBJ1-1; cdr3_aa: CASSQGYRLNTEAFF
v_call: TRBV7-2; j_call: TRBJ2-7; cdr3_aa: CASSQGPGDYEQYF
v_call: TRBV4-3; j_call: TRBJ2-5; cdr3_aa: CASSQEAQETQYF
v_call: TRBV27; j_call: TRBJ2-6; cdr3_aa: CASRGSGVGANVLTF
v_call: TRBV5-6; j_call: TRBJ1-1; cdr3_aa: CASSRMEEAFF
v_call: TRBV18; j_call: TRBJ1-1; cdr3_aa: CASSTSDHQGWYNAFF
v_call: TRBV18; j_call: TRBJ1-3; cdr3_aa: CASSGGRISGNTIYF
v_call: TRBV10-3; j_call: TRBJ2-2; cdr3_aa: CAISESGVIVYRGNNTGELFF
v_call: TRBV5-1; j_call: TRBJ1-5; cdr3_aa: CASSFDASNQPQHF
v_call: TRBV2; j_call: TRBJ1-5; cdr3_aa: CASRPGLPLIMNQPQHF
v_call: TRBV19; j_call: TRBJ2-7; cdr3_aa: CASSTTGYSYEQYF
v_call: TRBV7-9; j_call: TRBJ1-1; cdr3_aa: CASSLLGGQVNTEAFF
v_call: TRBV11-2; j_call: TRBJ1-1; cdr3_aa: CASSSHRGRRETEAFF
v_call: TRBV30; j_call: TRBJ1-2; cdr3_aa: CAYNIGDTRGYTF
v_call: TRBV15; j_call: TRBJ1-1; cdr3_aa: CATSRDWGAPEAFF
v_call: TRBV7-9; j_call: TRBJ1-1; cdr3_aa: CASSPQPGNTEAFF
v_call: TRBV5-4; j_call: TRBJ2-7; cdr3_aa: CASSLDPLYEQYF
v_call: TRBV5-1; j_call: TRBJ2-1; cdr3_aa: CASSLFGGPSSYNEQFF
v_call: TRBV18; j_call: TRBJ2-1; cdr3_aa: CASSDVMNRIF
v_call: TRBV5-6; j_call: TRBJ2-5; cdr3_aa: CASSLGFSEPETQYF
v_call: TRBV18; j_call: TRBJ2-3; cdr3_aa: CASSPPIGAGDDYDTQYF
v_call: TRBV5-5; j_call: TRBJ2-7; cdr3_aa: CASSLSLGPYEQYF
v_call: TRBV25-1; j_call: TRBJ2-6; cdr3_aa: CASTPPGANVLTF
v_call: TRBV28; j_call: TRBJ2-7; cdr3_aa: CASSYLAKQYF
v_call: TRBV7-2; j_call: TRBJ2-3; cdr3_aa: CASSLDGDPSTDTQYF
v_call: TRBV30; j_call: TRBJ1-5; cdr3_aa: CAWRSPGLGQPQHF
v_call: TRBV19; j_call: TRBJ2-2; cdr3_aa: CASENLFITGGHGELFF
v_call: TRBV6-5; j_call: TRBJ2-7; cdr3_aa: CASRLAGGDSYEQYF
v_call: TRBV4-2; j_call: TRBJ1-3; cdr3_aa: CASSRIGQRGPNTIYF
v_call: TRBV18; j_call: TRBJ1-1; cdr3_aa: CASSPPSRGWTEAFF
v_call: TRBV4-3; j_call: TRBJ2-7; cdr3_aa: CASSGQDPSLEQYF
v_call: TRBV4-1; j_call: TRBJ1-3; cdr3_aa: CASSQVAGSSGNTIYF
v_call: TRBV2; j_call: TRBJ2-1; cdr3_aa: CASSVRGDEQFF
v_call: TRBV10-3; j_call: TRBJ2-7; cdr3_aa: CAISRQGSYEQYF
v_call: TRBV7-6; j_call: TRBJ2-1; cdr3_aa: CASSGTRTSRESSYNEQFF
v_call: TRBV9; j_call: TRBJ1-4; cdr3_aa: CASSVGGQGFEKLFF
v_call: TRBV27; j_call: TRBJ1-2; cdr3_aa: CASTPLTQQGDYGYTF
v_call: TRBV30; j_call: TRBJ2-3; cdr3_aa: CAWTTKGSQATDTQYF
v_call: TRBV28; j_call: TRBJ2-3; cdr3_aa: CASSFPGASSTDTQYF
v_call: TRBV7-2; j_call: TRBJ2-3; cdr3_aa: CASSLLLAGTDTQYF
v_call: TRBV11-3; j_call: TRBJ2-1; cdr3_aa: CASSTGQGHNEQFF
v_call: TRBV10-3; j_call: TRBJ2-7; cdr3_aa: CAITNRDPQDEQYF
v_call: TRBV2; j_call: TRBJ1-4; cdr3_aa: CASMGISNEKLFF
v_call: TRBV25-1; j_call: TRBJ2-3; cdr3_aa: CASSETSGRADTQYF
v_call: TRBV7-8; j_call: TRBJ1-1; cdr3_aa: CASSSGQLNTEAFF
v_call: TRBV7-8; j_call: TRBJ2-5; cdr3_aa: CASSLGWEETQYF
v_call: TRBV4-3; j_call: TRBJ1-1; cdr3_aa: CASSPVWAAGSNTEAFF
v_call: TRBV7-3; j_call: TRBJ2-2; cdr3_aa: CASSLGGTGELFF
v_call: TRBV7-2; j_call: TRBJ1-5; cdr3_aa: CASSLHQVQYSNQPQHF
v_call: TRBV5-1; j_call: TRBJ2-1; cdr3_aa: CASGPGQGMNEQFF
v_call: TRBV28; j_call: TRBJ1-4; cdr3_aa: CASSWTGTGSNEKLFF